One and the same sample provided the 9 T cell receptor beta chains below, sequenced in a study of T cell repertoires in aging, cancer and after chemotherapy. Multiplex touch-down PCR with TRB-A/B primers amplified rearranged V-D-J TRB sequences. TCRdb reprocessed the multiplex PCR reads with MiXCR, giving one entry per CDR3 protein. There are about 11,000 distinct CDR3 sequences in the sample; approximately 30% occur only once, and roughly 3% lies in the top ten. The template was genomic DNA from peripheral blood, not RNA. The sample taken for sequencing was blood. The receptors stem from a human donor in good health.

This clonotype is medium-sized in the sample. CDR3 coding DNA: TGTGCCAGCAGTTCCCGGAAGGGGAGGGGAGTGGTCTATGGCTACACCTTC. Its protein is CASSSRKGRGVVYGYTF. This chain joins TRBV6-5 and TRBJ1-2; tentative D call: TRBD1 (5 bases). The CDR3 extends over 17 amino acids. The germline V gene encodes CDR1 MNHEY and CDR2 SVGAGI. V lost 4 bases and J 4 bases, leaving 22 bases between the germline ends.

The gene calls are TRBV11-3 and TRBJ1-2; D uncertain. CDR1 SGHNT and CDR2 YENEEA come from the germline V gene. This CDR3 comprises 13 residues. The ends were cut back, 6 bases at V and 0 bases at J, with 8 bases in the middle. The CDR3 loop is CASSLSPNYGYTF. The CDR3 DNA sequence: TGTGCCAGCAGTTTAAGCCCTAACTATGGCTACACCTTC.

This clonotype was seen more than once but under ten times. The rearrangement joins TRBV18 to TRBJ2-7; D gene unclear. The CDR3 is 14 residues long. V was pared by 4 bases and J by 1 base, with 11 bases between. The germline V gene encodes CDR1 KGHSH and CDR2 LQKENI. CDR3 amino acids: CASSLGSGSYEQYF. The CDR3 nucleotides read TGTGCCAGCTCACTGGGTTCCGGGTCCTACGAGCAGTACTTC.

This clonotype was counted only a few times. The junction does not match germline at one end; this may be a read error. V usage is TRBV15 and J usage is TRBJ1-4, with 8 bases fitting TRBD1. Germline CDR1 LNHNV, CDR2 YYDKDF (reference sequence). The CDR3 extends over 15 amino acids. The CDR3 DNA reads TGTGCCACCAGGAGAGACAGGGGCGGTCTTGAAAAACTGTTTTTT. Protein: CATRRDRGGLEKLFF.

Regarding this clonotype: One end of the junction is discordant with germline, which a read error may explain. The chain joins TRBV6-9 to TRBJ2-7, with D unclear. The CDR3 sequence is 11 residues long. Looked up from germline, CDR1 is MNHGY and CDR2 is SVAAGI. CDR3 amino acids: CASSQEDEQYF. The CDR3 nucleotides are TGCGCCAGCAGCCAAGAGGACGAGCAGTACTTC.

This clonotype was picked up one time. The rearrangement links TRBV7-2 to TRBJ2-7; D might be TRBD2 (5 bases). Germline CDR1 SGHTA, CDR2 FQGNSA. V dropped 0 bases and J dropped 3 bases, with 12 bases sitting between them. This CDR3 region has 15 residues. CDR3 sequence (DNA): TGTGCCAGCAGCTTAGCGGGAGTAGGCTACTACGAGCAGTACTTC. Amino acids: CASSLAGVGYYEQYF.

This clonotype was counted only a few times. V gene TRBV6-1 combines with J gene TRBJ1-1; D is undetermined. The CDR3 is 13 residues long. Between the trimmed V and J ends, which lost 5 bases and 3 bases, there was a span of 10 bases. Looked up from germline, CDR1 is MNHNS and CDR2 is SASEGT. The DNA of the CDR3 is TGTGCCAGCAGTCTCATGGGAGACACTGAAGCTTTCTTT. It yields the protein CASSLMGDTEAFF.

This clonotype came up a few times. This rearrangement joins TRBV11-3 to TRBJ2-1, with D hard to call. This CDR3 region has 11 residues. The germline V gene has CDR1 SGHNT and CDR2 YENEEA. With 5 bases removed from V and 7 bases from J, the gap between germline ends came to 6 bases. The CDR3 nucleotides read TGTGCCAGCAGCCCGTCTAATGAGCAGTTCTTC. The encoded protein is CASSPSNEQFF. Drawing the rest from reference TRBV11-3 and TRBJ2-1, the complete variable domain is EAGVVQSPRYKIIEKKQPVAFWCNPISGHNTLYWYLQNLGQGPELLIRYENEEAVDDSQLPKDRFSAERLKGVDSTLKIQPAELGDSAVYLCASSPSNEQFFGPGTRLTVL.

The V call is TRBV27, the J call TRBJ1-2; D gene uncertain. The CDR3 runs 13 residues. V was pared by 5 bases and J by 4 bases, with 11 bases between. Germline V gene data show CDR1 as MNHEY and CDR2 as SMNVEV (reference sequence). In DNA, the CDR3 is TGTGCCAGCAGTCCAGCAAGCGGCTATGGCTACACCTTC. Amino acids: CASSPASGYGYTF.